This T cell receptor beta chain was sequenced for a study of blood T cell repertoires in COVID-19. There are 16 residues in the CDR3. The germline gives CDR1 MGHRA, CDR2 YSYEKL. The V end was cut by 1 base, the J end by 3 bases, with 15 bases between. Assay: immunoSEQ multiplex PCR; the TCRdb copy retains only in-frame clones and omits some. The sample yields roughly 430,000 clones, 88% seen once. Sequencing was carried out using PBMCs or T cells enriched from blood (not recorded which). This chain connects TRBV4-1 to TRBJ1-1; D not resolved. The receptor was isolated from a young woman who had been exposed to COVID-19. The CDR3 region is CASSQVDNRRDTEAFF. DNA for the CDR3: TGCGCCAGCAGCCAAGTGGATAACCGGAGGGACACTGAAGCTTTCTTT.